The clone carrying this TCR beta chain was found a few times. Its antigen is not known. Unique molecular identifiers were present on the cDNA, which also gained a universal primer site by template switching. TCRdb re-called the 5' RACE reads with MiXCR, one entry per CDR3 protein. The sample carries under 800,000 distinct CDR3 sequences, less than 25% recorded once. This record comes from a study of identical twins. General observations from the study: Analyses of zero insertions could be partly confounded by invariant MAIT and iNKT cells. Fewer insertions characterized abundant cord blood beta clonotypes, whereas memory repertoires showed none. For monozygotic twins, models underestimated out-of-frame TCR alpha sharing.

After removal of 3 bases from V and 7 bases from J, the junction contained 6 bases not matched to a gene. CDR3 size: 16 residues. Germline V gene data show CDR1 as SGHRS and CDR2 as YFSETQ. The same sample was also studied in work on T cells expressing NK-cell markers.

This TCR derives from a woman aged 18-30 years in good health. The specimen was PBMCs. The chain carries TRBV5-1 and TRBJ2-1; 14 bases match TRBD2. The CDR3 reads CASSSTSGRAGNEQFF. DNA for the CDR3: TGCGCCAGCAGCTCGACTAGCGGGAGGGCCGGGAATGAGCAGTTCTTC.